This passage covers 8 T cell receptor beta chains from one sample sequenced in a study of T-cell reconstitution after alpha-beta-depleted transplantation in children. Preparation of the TCRbeta library used unique molecular identifiers. TCRdb ran MiXCR on the PCR reads and lists one entry per CDR3 protein. Here the sample spans some 200,000 distinct CDR3 sequences, around 9.6% being singletons. Here the sequenced sample was PBMCs from the stem cell graft donor, taken from the stem cell graft. All receptors derive from a human donor who donated a stem cell graft to a child with acute lymphoblastic leukemia.

This clonotype has at least ten counts. The rearrangement links TRBV10-3 to TRBJ2-7; no definite D call. The CDR3 has 13 amino acids. Germline assignment: CDR1 ENHRY and CDR2 SYGVKD. The V and J ends lost 8 bases and 1 base respectively, with 12 bases between them. The CDR3 here is CAILADDSYEQYF. The DNA for the CDR3 is TGTGCCATCCTGGCGGATGATTCCTACGAGCAGTACTTC.

This clonotype occurred a few times. The chain couples TRBV5-1 to TRBJ2-1, with D perhaps given as TRBD1 or TRBD2 (6 bases each). Trimming removed 4 bases at V and 8 bases at J, with 19 bases between. This CDR3 has 15 amino acids. The V gene's germline CDR1 is SGHRS and CDR2 YFSETQ. CDR3 sequence reads: CASSRGGQGGHEQFF. The CDR3 region has the DNA TGCGCCAGCAGCCGAGGGGGGCAGGGAGGTCATGAGCAGTTCTTC.

The chain has TRBV11-2 and TRBJ2-3; 12 nucleotides align to TRBD2. Germline CDR1 reads SGHAT; CDR2 reads FQNNGV. This CDR3 has 17 amino acids. The V and J ends lost 6 bases and 6 bases, in that order; junction bases with no gene match: 13. CDR3 protein: CASSRTSGDLFVDTQYF. The CDR3 bases are TGTGCCAGCAGTCGGACTAGCGGGGATCTATTTGTGGATACGCAGTATTTT. Combining the CDR3 with reference TRBV11-2 and TRBJ2-3 gives the whole variable domain EAGVAQSPRYKIIEKRQSVAFWCNPISGHATLYWYQQILGQGPKLLIQFQNNGVVDDSQLPKDRFSAERLKGVDSTLKIQPAKLEDSAVYLCASSRTSGDLFVDTQYFGPGTRLTVL.

This chain uses TRBV11-2 with TRBJ1-2; no clear D gene. Germline V gene data show CDR1 as SGHAT and CDR2 as FQNNGV. Trimming cost V 1 base and J 5 bases, with 8 bases left between them. The CDR3 has 13 residues. This CDR3 reads CASSLGAAYGYTF. The CDR3 DNA reads TGTGCCAGCAGCTTAGGGGCCGCATATGGCTACACCTTC. The whole variable domain, remainder taken from reference TRBV11-2 and TRBJ1-2, is EAGVAQSPRYKIIEKRQSVAFWCNPISGHATLYWYQQILGQGPKLLIQFQNNGVVDDSQLPKDRFSAERLKGVDSTLKIQPAKLEDSAVYLCASSLGAAYGYTFGSGTRLTVV.

This clonotype was picked up a small number of times. The V and J genes are TRBV4-2 and TRBJ1-2; D unresolved. Trimming pared 2 bases from V and 0 bases from J, leaving 13 bases between. The CDR3 length is 16 residues. The germline gives CDR1 LGHNA, CDR2 YNFKEQ. The CDR3 DNA follows: TGTGCCAGCAGCCAAAGCCTGGGCCAAGCTAACTATGGCTACACCTTC. Translated: CASSQSLGQANYGYTF.

There are a few counts of this clonotype. V gene TRBV7-9 combines with J gene TRBJ2-7; either TRBD1 or TRBD2 may supply D (5 bases each). Germline CDR1 reads SEHNR; CDR2 reads FQNEAQ (reference sequence). Trimming shortened V by 2 bases and J by 1 base, and 12 bases separated the two germline ends. The CDR3 contains 15 residues. The CDR3 DNA reads TGTGCCAGCAGCTTACCGGGGCAGCGGTCCTACGAGCAGTACTTC. Translation gives CASSLPGQRSYEQYF.

This clonotype has only a few counts. The rearrangement uses TRBV20-1 and TRBJ2-7; the D is unclear. From germline, CDR1 is DFQATT and CDR2 SNEGSKA (reference sequence). V lost 4 bases to trimming and J lost 0 bases, with 10 bases between them. The CDR3 is 13 residues long. The CDR3 is CSAKSPSSYEQYF. The CDR3 bases are TGCAGTGCTAAGTCACCTAGCTCCTACGAGCAGTACTTC.

This clonotype was counted at least ten times. J is TRBJ1-5 and V is TRBV4-3; D gene unclear. CDR1 and CDR2 (germline): LGHNA, YSLEER. V was pared by 3 bases and J by 5 bases, with 11 bases between. The CDR3 runs to 14 residues. CDR3 amino acids: CASSQNSGDQPQHF. CDR3 nucleotides: TGCGCCAGCAGCCAGAACAGTGGTGATCAGCCCCAGCATTTT.